Below, 22 T cell receptor beta chains from the same sample are listed, as sequenced in a study of response to subunit inactivated influenza vaccine. TCRdb recomputed calls from the RT-PCR reads with MiXCR, one row per CDR3 protein. The data show about 520,000 distinct CDR3 sequences, with approximately 7.7% seen just once and around 13% held by the top ten. Sequenced here: PBMCs from blood, sampled less than 30 months after vaccination. The receptor source for this set is a man aged 50-75 years who received an inactivated influenza vaccine.

The chain links TRBV3-1 to TRBJ2-7; the D call may be TRBD1 or TRBD2 (6 bases each). The CDR3 length is 13 residues. CDR1 is LGHDT, CDR2 YNNKEL, per germline (reference sequence). V lost 3 bases and J lost 5, with 11 bases in between. The chain's CDR3 is CASSQRRGHEQYF. The CDR3, as DNA: TGTGCCAGCAGCCAGAGACGGGGGCACGAGCAGTACTTC.

V usage is TRBV9 and J usage is TRBJ1-2; TRBD1 might be the D (6 bases). The V end lost 4 bases, the J end lost 4 bases, and 14 bases lay between the germline ends. This CDR3 region has 14 residues. Germline V gives CDR1 SGDLS, CDR2 YYNGEE. The CDR3 reads CASSRTDYAYGYTF. CDR3 DNA sequence: TGTGCCAGCAGCAGGACAGACTATGCCTATGGCTACACCTTC.

The J gene is TRBJ2-7, the V gene TRBV29-1, with 11 bases fitting TRBD2. The CDR3 runs to 15 residues. Germline V lookup: CDR1 SQVTM, CDR2 ANQGSEA. The trim removed 5 bases at V and 3 bases at J, leaving 9 bases unmatched. CDR3 bases: TGCAGCGTTCTAGGTCTTAGCGGGAGGGACTACGAGCAGTACTTC. Amino acids: CSVLGLSGRDYEQYF.

This clonotype turned up a few times. The DNA of the CDR3 is TGTGCCAGGGAGGGAAGCGAGCAGTACTTC. Protein: CAREGSEQYF. The chain couples TRBV28 to TRBJ2-7; TRBD2 is a possible D gene (6 bases). V lost 9 bases and J 6 bases, leaving 9 bases between the germline ends. This CDR3 region has 10 residues. Germline CDR1 and CDR2: MDHEN and SYDVKM.

The V gene is TRBV15, the J gene TRBJ2-7; maybe TRBD1 (5 bases). This CDR3 has 15 amino acids. V was clipped by 5 bases and J by 0 bases, with 14 bases between them. The V gene's germline CDR1 is LNHNV and CDR2 YYDKDF (reference sequence). The CDR3 region has the DNA TGTGCCACCAGCGCAGGACACCTGAGCTCCTACGAGCAGTACTTC. Translated: CATSAGHLSSYEQYF.

This clonotype was counted a few times. The CDR3 sequence is CASSKWGTSGSEGTGELFF. In DNA form, the CDR3 reads TGTGCCAGCAGCAAATGGGGGACTAGCGGGAGTGAGGGGACCGGGGAGCTGTTTTTT. The chain is built from TRBV7-3 and TRBJ2-2; 14 bases are shared with TRBD2. This CDR3 comprises 19 residues. Trimming took 5 bases from V and 5 from J; bases not matched to a gene: 13. Germline V gene sequence: CDR1 SGHTA, CDR2 FQGTGA. Filled out from reference TRBV7-3 and TRBJ2-2, the complete variable domain reads GAGVSQTPSNKVTEKGKYVELRCDPISGHTALYWYRQSLGQGPEFLIYFQGTGAADDSGLPNDRFFAVRPEGSVSTLKIQRTERGDSAVYLCASSKWGTSGSEGTGELFFGEGSRLTVL.

The rearrangement joins TRBV9 to TRBJ2-5; TRBD2 aligns across 10 bases. V was pared by 4 bases and J by 5 bases, with 14 bases of the junction left unmatched. CDR3 length: 17 amino acids. CDR1 is SGDLS, CDR2 YYNGEE, per germline. CDR3 residues: CASSPYSGTSVSETQYF. CDR3 coding DNA: TGTGCCAGCAGCCCTTATTCCGGGACTAGCGTATCGGAGACCCAGTACTTC. The full variable domain, rest sourced from reference TRBV9 and TRBJ2-5, is DSGVTQTPKHLITATGQRVTLRCSPRSGDLSVYWYQQSLDQGLQFLIQYYNGEERAKGNILERFSAQQFPDLHSELNLSSLELGDSALYFCASSPYSGTSVSETQYFGPGTRLLVL.

This clonotype appeared many times. The V call is TRBV6-2 or TRBV6-3, the J call TRBJ2-3, with a weak D call TRBD1 (8 bases). CDR1 MNHEY and CDR2 SVGEGT come from the germline V gene. V lost 8 bases and J 7 bases, leaving 19 bases between the germline ends. The CDR3 length is 14 residues. The CDR3 sequence is CASEGGTGSNTQYF. The CDR3 DNA reads as TGTGCCAGCGAGGGAGGGACAGGTAGCAATACGCAGTATTTT.

This clonotype showed up just a few times. The genes are TRBV27 and TRBJ1-1, with TRBD1 as a possible D gene (6 bases). Deletions cut 6 bases from V and 10 bases from J, with 21 bases between. CDR1 is MNHEY, CDR2 SMNVEV, per germline (reference sequence). The CDR3 loop spans 14 amino acids. CDR3 protein: CASSPWGAPDGAFF. DNA for the CDR3: TGTGCCAGCAGCCCATGGGGGGCCCCTGACGGAGCTTTCTTT.

The chain recombines TRBV5-1 with TRBJ2-7; D gene ambiguous. Looked up from germline, CDR1 is SGHRS and CDR2 is YFSETQ. V shed 6 bases and J shed 1 base, with 14 bases lying between them. The CDR3 consists of 14 residues. The CDR3 reads CASNVDGRSYEQYF. DNA of the CDR3: TGCGCCAGCAACGTGGACGGGCGTTCCTACGAGCAGTACTTC.

This clonotype was seen many times. This chain uses TRBV29-1 with TRBJ2-3; D perhaps matches TRBD1 (5 bases). Germline CDR1 and CDR2: SQVTM and ANQGSEA. The CDR3 consists of 14 residues. V was trimmed by 4 bases and J by 3 bases, leaving 14 bases between them. The CDR3 is CSVVAQGGTDTQYF. As DNA, the CDR3 is TGCAGCGTTGTTGCGCAGGGTGGAACAGATACGCAGTATTTT.

This clonotype has just a few counts. The chain couples TRBV12-3 or TRBV12-4 to TRBJ2-7; D possibly corresponds to TRBD2 (6 bases). The CDR3 is 14 residues long. V dropped 4 bases and J dropped 0 bases, with 10 bases sitting between them. This CDR3 is CASSSDSGSYEQYF. In DNA, the CDR3 is TGTGCCAGCAGTTCTGATAGCGGCTCCTACGAGCAGTACTTC.

This clonotype came up a few times. The rearrangement uses TRBV3-1 and TRBJ2-3, with TRBD1 identical over 7 bases. The CDR3 covers 15 residues. Germline V lookup: CDR1 LGHDT, CDR2 YNNKEL (reference sequence). The ends lost 3 bases at V and 0 bases at J; junction bases unmatched: 3. The CDR3 DNA reads as TGTGCCAGCAGCCACTGGGACAGTAGCACAGATACGCAGTATTTT. This gives the protein CASSHWDSSTDTQYF.

This clonotype was counted many times. The rearrangement links TRBV12-3 or TRBV12-4 to TRBJ2-7, with D tentatively TRBD2 (5 bases). This CDR3 contains 12 residues. With 7 bases removed from V and 6 bases from J, the gap between germline ends came to 13 bases. CDR3 DNA sequence: TGTGCCAGCACCCAGGACTTTGCCGAGCAGTACTTC. Protein: CASTQDFAEQYF.

The chain has TRBV5-5 and TRBJ2-3, with 10 positions matching TRBD2. The V gene's germline CDR1 is SGHKS and CDR2 YYEKEE (reference sequence). J gave up 2 bases and V 2 bases, and 2 bases lay outside the gene matches. The CDR3 contains 15 residues. The CDR3, as DNA: TGTGCCAGCAGCTTTACTAGCGGGAACACAGATACGCAGTATTTT. Translated, it gives CASSFTSGNTDTQYF.

This clonotype was seen repeatedly, ten times or more. CDR3 DNA sequence: TGCAGCGTTGTGGGGGGCTGGAATACGCAGTATTTT. Its protein is CSVVGGWNTQYF. This sequence joins TRBV29-1 and TRBJ2-3; D might be TRBD1 or TRBD2, each matching 6 bases. Between the trimmed V and J ends, which lost 4 bases and 7 bases, there was a span of 12 bases. Germline loops: CDR1 SQVTM, CDR2 ANQGSEA. The CDR3 consists of 12 residues.

V is TRBV5-1 and J is TRBJ2-3; D is possibly TRBD1 or TRBD2 (6 bases each). V gave up 7 bases and J gave up 1 base, with 13 bases separating them. In germline, CDR1 is SGHRS, CDR2 YFSETQ. This CDR3 is 14 amino acids long. In DNA, the CDR3 is TGCGCCAGCGAAGGGGGGAGTGGCACAGATACGCAGTATTTT. Translated: CASEGGSGTDTQYF.

This clonotype was counted many times. The gene calls are TRBV11-2 and TRBJ2-3; 8 nucleotides agree with TRBD2. V dropped 3 bases and J dropped 3; count of bases not matched to a gene: 5. CDR3 length: 15 amino acids. Germline CDR1 reads SGHAT; CDR2 reads FQNNGV. Here the CDR3 reads CASSLGRGATDTQYF. The CDR3 nucleotides are TGTGCCAGCAGCTTGGGGCGGGGGGCAACAGATACGCAGTATTTT.

The rearrangement uses TRBV5-1 and TRBJ1-1; D not certain. CDR3 length: 14 residues. The V and J ends lost 3 bases and 1 base respectively, with 10 bases between them. CDR1 is SGHRS, CDR2 YFSETQ, per germline. The CDR3 loop is CASSSSPANTEAFF. CDR3 coding DNA: TGCGCCAGCAGCTCCTCACCGGCGAACACTGAAGCTTTCTTT.

The genes are TRBV24-1 and TRBJ2-2, with 8 bases fitting TRBD1. The V gene end was trimmed by 8 bases and the J gene end by 3 bases; junction bases not matched to a gene: 1. Looked up from germline, CDR1 is KGHDR and CDR2 is SFDVKD. The CDR3 length is 13 residues. CDR3 region: CATTDRDTGELFF. CDR3 nucleotide sequence: TGTGCCACCACGGACAGGGACACCGGGGAGCTGTTTTTT.

Here the CDR3 DNA reads TGTGCCAGCAGTTATGACCGTGTTAATGAAAAACTGTTTTTT. This encodes CASSYDRVNEKLFF. The chain couples TRBV27 to TRBJ1-4, with D hard to call. Deletions cut 4 bases from V and 4 bases from J, with 10 bases between. Germline CDR1 reads MNHEY; CDR2 reads SMNVEV (reference sequence). The CDR3 is made up of 14 amino acids.

This clonotype has more than one count but fewer than ten. The chain recombines TRBV20-1 with TRBJ1-1; maybe TRBD1 (6 bases). The CDR3 consists of 14 residues. The V and J ends lost 6 bases and 5 bases respectively, with 19 bases between them. The germline V gene encodes CDR1 DFQATT and CDR2 SNEGSKA (reference sequence). The CDR3 loop is CSAPKQGYFTEAFF. CDR3 nucleotides: TGCAGTGCACCTAAACAGGGCTACTTTACTGAAGCTTTCTTT.